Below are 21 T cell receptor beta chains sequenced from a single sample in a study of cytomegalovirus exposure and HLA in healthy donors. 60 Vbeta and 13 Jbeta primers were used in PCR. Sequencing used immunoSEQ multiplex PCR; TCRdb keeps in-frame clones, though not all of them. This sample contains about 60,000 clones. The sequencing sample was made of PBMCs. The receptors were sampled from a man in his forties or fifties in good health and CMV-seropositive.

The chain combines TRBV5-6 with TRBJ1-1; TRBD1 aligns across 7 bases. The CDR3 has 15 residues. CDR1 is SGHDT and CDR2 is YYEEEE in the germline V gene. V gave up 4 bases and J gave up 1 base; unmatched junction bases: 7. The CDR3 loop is CASSRRWTGNTEAFF. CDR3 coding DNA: TGTGCCAGCAGCCGCCGCTGGACAGGGAACACTGAAGCTTTCTTT.

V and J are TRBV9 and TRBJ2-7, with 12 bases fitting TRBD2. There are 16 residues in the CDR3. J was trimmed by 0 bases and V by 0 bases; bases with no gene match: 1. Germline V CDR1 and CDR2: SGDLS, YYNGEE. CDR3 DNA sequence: TGTGCCAGCAGCGTAGGGGGACTAGCGGGCTCCTACGAGCAGTACTTC. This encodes CASSVGGLAGSYEQYF.

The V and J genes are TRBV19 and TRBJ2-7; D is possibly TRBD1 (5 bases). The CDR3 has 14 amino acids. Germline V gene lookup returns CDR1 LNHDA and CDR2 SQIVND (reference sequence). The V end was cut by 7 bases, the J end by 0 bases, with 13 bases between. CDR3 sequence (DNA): TGTGCCAGTACCACAGGCTGGGACTCCTACGAGCAGTACTTC. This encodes CASTTGWDSYEQYF. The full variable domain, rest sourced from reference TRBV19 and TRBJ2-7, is DGGITQSPKYLFRKEGQNVTLSCEQNLNHDAMYWYRQDPGQGLRLIYYSQIVNDFQKGDIAEGYSVSREKKESFPLTVTSAQKNPTAFYLCASTTGWDSYEQYFGPGTRLTVT.

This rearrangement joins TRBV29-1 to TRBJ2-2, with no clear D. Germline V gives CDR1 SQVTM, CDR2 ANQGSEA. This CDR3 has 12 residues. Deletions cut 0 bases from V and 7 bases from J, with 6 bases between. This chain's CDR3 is CSVEDRVGELFF. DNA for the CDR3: TGCAGCGTTGAAGATCGGGTCGGGGAGCTGTTTTTT.

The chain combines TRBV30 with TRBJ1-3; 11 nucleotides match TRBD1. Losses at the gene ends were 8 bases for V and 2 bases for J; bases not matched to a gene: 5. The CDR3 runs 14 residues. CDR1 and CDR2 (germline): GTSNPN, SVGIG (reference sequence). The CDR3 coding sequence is TGTGCCGGGGACAGGGGGTTCGCTGGAAACACCATATATTTT. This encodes CAGDRGFAGNTIYF.

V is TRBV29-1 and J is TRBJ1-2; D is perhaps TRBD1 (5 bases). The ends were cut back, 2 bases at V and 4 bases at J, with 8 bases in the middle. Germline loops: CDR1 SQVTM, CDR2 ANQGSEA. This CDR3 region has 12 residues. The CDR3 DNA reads TGCAGCGTTGAAAGGGGATCCTATGGCTACACCTTC. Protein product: CSVERGSYGYTF.

Here the CDR3 reads CASNHGTGGAGANVLTF. For the CDR3, the DNA is TGTGCCAGCAACCACGGGACAGGGGGAGCAGGGGCCAACGTCCTGACTTTC. The chain has TRBV14 and TRBJ2-6, with 11 bases lining up with TRBD1. The length of the CDR3 is 17 residues. CDR1 and CDR2 (germline): SGHDN, FVKESK. J lost 4 bases, V lost 7 bases, and 9 bases had no gene match.

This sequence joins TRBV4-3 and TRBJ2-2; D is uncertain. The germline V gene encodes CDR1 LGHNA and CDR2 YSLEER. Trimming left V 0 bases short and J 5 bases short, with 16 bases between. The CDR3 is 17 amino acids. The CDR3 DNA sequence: TGCGCCAGCAGCCAAGATCGCGGTGGTGTGGAAACCGGGGAGCTGTTTTTT. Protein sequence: CASSQDRGGVETGELFF.

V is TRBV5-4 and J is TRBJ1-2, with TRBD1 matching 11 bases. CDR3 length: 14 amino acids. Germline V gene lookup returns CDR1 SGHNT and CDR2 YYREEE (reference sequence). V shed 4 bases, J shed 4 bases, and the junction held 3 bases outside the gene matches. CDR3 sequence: CASSGGQGGYGYTF. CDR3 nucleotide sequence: TGTGCCAGCAGCGGGGGACAGGGGGGCTATGGCTACACCTTC.

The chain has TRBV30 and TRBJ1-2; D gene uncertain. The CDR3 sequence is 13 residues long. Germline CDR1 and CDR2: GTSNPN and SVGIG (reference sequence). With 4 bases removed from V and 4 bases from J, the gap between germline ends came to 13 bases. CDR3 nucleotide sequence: TGTGCCTGGACCCGAGAGACAATCTATGGCTACACCTTC. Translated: CAWTRETIYGYTF.

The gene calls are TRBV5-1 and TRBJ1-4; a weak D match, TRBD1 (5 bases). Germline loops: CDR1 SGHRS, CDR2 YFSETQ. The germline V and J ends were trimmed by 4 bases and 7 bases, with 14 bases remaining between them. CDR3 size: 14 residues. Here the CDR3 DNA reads TGCGCCAGCAGCACCAACGGCGGGACTGAAAAACTGTTTTTT. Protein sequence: CASSTNGGTEKLFF.

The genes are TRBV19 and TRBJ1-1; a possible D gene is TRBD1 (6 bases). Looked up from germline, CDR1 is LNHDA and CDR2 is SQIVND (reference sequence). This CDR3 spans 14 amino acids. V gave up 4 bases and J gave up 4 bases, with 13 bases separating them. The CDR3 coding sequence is TGTGCCAGTAGTAAGGGGGGGGGCTCCACTGAAGCTTTCTTT. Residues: CASSKGGGSTEAFF.

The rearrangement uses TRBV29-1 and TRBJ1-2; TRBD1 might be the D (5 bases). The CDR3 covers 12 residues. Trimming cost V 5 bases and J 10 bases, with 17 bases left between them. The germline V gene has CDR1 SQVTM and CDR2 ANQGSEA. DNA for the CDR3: TGCAGCGTTACTAAAGGGGAGGGCTCCTACACCTTC. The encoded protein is CSVTKGEGSYTF.

CDR3 protein: CAWSTTAYNSPLHF. CDR3 DNA: TGTGCCTGGAGTACTACGGCATATAATTCACCCCTCCACTTT. V and J are TRBV30 and TRBJ1-6; D uncertain. Germline V gene sequence: CDR1 GTSNPN, CDR2 SVGIG (reference sequence). The CDR3 consists of 14 residues. The germline V and J ends were trimmed by 2 bases and 4 bases, with 9 bases remaining between them.

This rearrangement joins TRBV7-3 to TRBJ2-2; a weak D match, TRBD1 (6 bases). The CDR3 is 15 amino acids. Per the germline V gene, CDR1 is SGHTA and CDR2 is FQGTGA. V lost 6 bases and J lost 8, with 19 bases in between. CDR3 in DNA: TGTGCCAGCAGTCGAGTCGGGACACCTTCAGGGGAGCTGTTTTTT. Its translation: CASSRVGTPSGELFF.

The CDR3 DNA sequence: TGTGCCAGTAGTTCTTACAATAGCGGGGGCTACGAGCAGTACTTC. This encodes CASSSYNSGGYEQYF. The V gene is TRBV19, the J gene TRBJ2-7, with TRBD2 matching 9 bases. Germline V gives CDR1 LNHDA, CDR2 SQIVND (reference sequence). This CDR3 region has 15 residues. The junction had 8 bases not matched to a gene; V was cut back by 5 bases and J by 3 bases. Filled out from reference TRBV19 and TRBJ2-7, the complete variable domain reads DGGITQSPKYLFRKEGQNVTLSCEQNLNHDAMYWYRQDPGQGLRLIYYSQIVNDFQKGDIAEGYSVSREKKESFPLTVTSAQKNPTAFYLCASSSYNSGGYEQYFGPGTRLTVT.

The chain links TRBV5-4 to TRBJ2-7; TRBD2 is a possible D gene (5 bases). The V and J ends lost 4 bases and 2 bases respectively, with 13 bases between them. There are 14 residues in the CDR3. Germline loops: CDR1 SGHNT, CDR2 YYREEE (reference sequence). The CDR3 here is CASSPGLHPYEQYF. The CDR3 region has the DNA TGTGCCAGCAGCCCTGGACTGCACCCCTACGAGCAGTACTTC.

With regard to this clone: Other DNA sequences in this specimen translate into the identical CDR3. CDR3 nucleotide sequence: TGTGCCAGCAGCTTAGGGGGCAGGGTCTACGAGCAGTACTTC. This encodes CASSLGGRVYEQYF. The chain is built from TRBV11-2 and TRBJ2-7; possibly TRBD1 for D (5 bases). Between the trimmed V and J ends, which lost 1 base and 3 bases, there was a span of 10 bases. CDR1 and CDR2 (germline): SGHAT, FQNNGV. The length of the CDR3 is 14 residues.

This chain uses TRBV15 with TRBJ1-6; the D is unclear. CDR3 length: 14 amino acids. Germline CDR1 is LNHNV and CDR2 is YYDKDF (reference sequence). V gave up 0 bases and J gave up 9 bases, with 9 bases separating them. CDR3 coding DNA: TGTGCCACCAGCAGAGACAGGTTGAGTTCACCCCTCCACTTT. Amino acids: CATSRDRLSSPLHF.

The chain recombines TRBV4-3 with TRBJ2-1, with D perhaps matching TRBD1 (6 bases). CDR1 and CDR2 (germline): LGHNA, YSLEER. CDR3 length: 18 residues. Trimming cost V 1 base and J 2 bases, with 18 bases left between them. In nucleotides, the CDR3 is TGCGCCAGCAGCCAAGGACCCACCTGGGGGCTACCCTACAATGAGCAGTTCTTC. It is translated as CASSQGPTWGLPYNEQFF.

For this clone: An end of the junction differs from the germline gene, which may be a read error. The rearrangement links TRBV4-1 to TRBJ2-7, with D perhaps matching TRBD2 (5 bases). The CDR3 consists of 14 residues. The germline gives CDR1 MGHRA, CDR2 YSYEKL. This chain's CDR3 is CASSQDPWSSGRDF. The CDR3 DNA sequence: TGCGCCAGCAGCCAAGATCCGTGGTCGAGCGGCCGGGACTTC.